Each of the 15 T cell receptor beta chains below was sequenced from the same sample in a study of blood T cells in healthy people across ages. The authors ran a second PCR of roughly 6 to 11 cycles using a sample-barcoded 5' primer and a J-beta primer mix. TCRdb recomputed calls from the 5' RACE reads with MiXCR, one row per CDR3 protein. The table records some 800,000 distinct CDR3 sequences, roughly 44% of them present only once. The sample taken for sequencing was blood. These receptors were taken from a man aged 60 to 69 in good health.

As for this clonotype: This may be a read error, as it is one base from a much larger clone. V usage is TRBV7-8 and J usage is TRBJ2-5; D ambiguous. Trimming took 1 base from V and 9 from J, leaving 15 bases between them. In germline, CDR1 is SGHVS, CDR2 FQNEAQ. The CDR3 sequence is 14 residues long. The CDR3 bases are TGTGCCAGCAGCTTAGTATACACCGGGCGAGCCCAGTACTTC. Translated, it gives CASSLVYTGRAQYF.

The V and J genes are TRBV7-8 and TRBJ2-5; a possible D gene is TRBD1 (5 bases). CDR1 and CDR2 from the germline V gene are SGHVS and FQNEAQ. Trimming removed 2 bases at V and 1 base at J, with 17 bases between. CDR3 size: 17 residues. CDR3 nucleotides: TGTGCCAGCAGCTTAAGTCTCTCCCTTGACAGCCAAGAGACCCAGTACTTC. This encodes CASSLSLSLDSQETQYF. Full variable domain (remainder filled in from reference TRBV7-8 and TRBJ2-5): GAGVSQSPRYKVAKRGQDVALRCDPISGHVSLFWYQQALGQGPEFLTYFQNEAQLDKSGLPSDRFFAERPEGSVSTLKIQRTQQEDSAVYLCASSLSLSLDSQETQYFGPGTRLLVL.

This clonotype was found a few times. The rearrangement links TRBV20-1 to TRBJ1-5; D uncertain. Germline assignment: CDR1 DFQATT and CDR2 SNEGSKA (reference sequence). CDR3 size: 15 residues. V was pared by 2 bases and J by 1 base, with 12 bases between. CDR3 residues: CSARFQGGSNQPQHF. The CDR3 nucleotides read TGCAGTGCTAGATTCCAAGGAGGAAGCAATCAGCCCCAGCATTTT.

In this sample, this clonotype turned up a few times. The gene calls are TRBV12-3 or TRBV12-4 and TRBJ2-3; 13 bases are shared with TRBD2. V lost 5 bases and J lost 2; bases outside the gene matches: 7. The CDR3 covers 17 residues. In nucleotides, the CDR3 is TGTGCCAGCAGTCCCCGACTAGCGGGGGGATCCACAGATACGCAGTATTTT. Its protein product is CASSPRLAGGSTDTQYF.

The chain couples TRBV20-1 to TRBJ2-1; D could derive from TRBD1 or TRBD2 (5 bases each). V lost 0 bases to trimming and J lost 4 bases, with 13 bases between them. This CDR3 region has 15 residues. Germline CDR1 reads DFQATT; CDR2 reads SNEGSKA (reference sequence). The chain's CDR3 is CSARDPGTLYNEQFF. In DNA, the CDR3 is TGCAGTGCTAGAGATCCCGGGACCCTTTACAATGAGCAGTTCTTC.

Written as DNA, the CDR3 is TGTGCCAGCAGCGTAGGAAAGGTGAGGAGCACAGATACGCAGTATTTT. Its protein product is CASSVGKVRSTDTQYF. The chain is built from TRBV9 and TRBJ2-3; D is uncertain. The V and J ends lost 0 bases and 0 bases respectively, with 11 bases between them. Germline CDR1 reads SGDLS; CDR2 reads YYNGEE. This CDR3 is built from 16 residues.

V usage is TRBV6-1 and J usage is TRBJ1-6; 8 positions match TRBD1. The V gene's germline CDR1 is MNHNS and CDR2 SASEGT. CDR3 length: 15 residues. The trim removed 6 bases at V and 10 bases at J, leaving 11 bases unmatched. CDR3 bases: TGTGCCAGCAGAGACCACAGGGGGGTCCTATCACCCCTCCACTTT. It encodes CASRDHRGVLSPLHF.

In its sample, this clonotype was seen a few times. This chain links TRBV12-3 or TRBV12-4 with TRBJ2-7; tentatively, D is TRBD2 (6 bases). V was pared by 6 bases and J by 7 bases, with 10 bases between. The CDR3 loop spans 11 amino acids. CDR3 in DNA: TGTGCCAGCAGAGTTGGAGGGGAGCAGTACTTC. This gives the protein CASRVGGEQYF.

J is TRBJ2-5 and V is TRBV20-1, with 10 bases aligning to TRBD2. Germline CDR1 and CDR2: DFQATT and SNEGSKA (reference sequence). V lost 0 bases, J lost 8 bases, and 6 bases stayed unmatched. This CDR3 has 14 residues. The CDR3 loop reads CSARDPLAGATQYF. CDR3 nucleotides: TGCAGTGCTAGAGATCCGCTAGCGGGGGCCACCCAGTACTTC.

The chain employs TRBV5-1 and TRBJ2-7; 7 bases line up with TRBD2. J was trimmed by 3 bases and V by 4 bases; bases with no gene match: 10. The CDR3 runs to 15 residues. Germline V gene lookup returns CDR1 SGHRS and CDR2 YFSETQ. CDR3 amino acids: CASSRTSDSFYEQYF. In nucleotides, the CDR3 is TGCGCCAGCAGCCGCACTAGCGATTCCTTCTACGAGCAGTACTTC.

This chain uses TRBV20-1 with TRBJ1-1; D might be TRBD1 (5 bases). From germline, CDR1 is DFQATT and CDR2 SNEGSKA (reference sequence). CDR3 length equals 16 residues. V was shortened by 0 bases and J by 0 bases, with 14 bases between the two germline ends. CDR3 DNA: TGCAGTGCTAGAGAACGTGGGGGTACGGTGAACACTGAAGCTTTCTTT. Translation: CSARERGGTVNTEAFF.

This clonotype was picked up many times. In nucleotides, the CDR3 is TGTGCCAGCGGTGCCAGGGGGGCTGAGCAGTTCTTC. This gives the protein CASGARGAEQFF. The chain joins TRBV27 to TRBJ2-1; TRBD1 might be the D (7 bases). The CDR3 runs to 12 residues. Trimming shortened V by 8 bases and J by 9 bases, and 14 bases separated the two germline ends. The germline V gene has CDR1 MNHEY and CDR2 SMNVEV (reference sequence).

The CDR3: CASSLEPTGRAYRRQYF. The CDR3 DNA follows: TGTGCCAGCAGCTTAGAACCGACAGGTCGGGCCTATCGGCGGCAGTACTTC. V and J are TRBV11-2 and TRBJ2-5; the D gene is possibly TRBD1 (6 bases). Trimming pared 0 bases from V and 11 bases from J, leaving 25 bases between. The CDR3 totals 17 residues. The V gene's germline CDR1 is SGHAT and CDR2 FQNNGV.

The chain joins TRBV4-3 to TRBJ2-5; maybe TRBD2 (5 bases). Trimming took off 0 bases at V and 7 bases at J, with 15 bases between the two ends. The V gene's germline CDR1 is LGHNA and CDR2 YSLEER. There are 15 residues in the CDR3. The CDR3 is CASSQDHERSGTQYF. For the CDR3, the DNA is TGCGCCAGCAGCCAAGATCACGAGCGGTCGGGGACCCAGTACTTC.

This sequence joins TRBV20-1 and TRBJ2-1, with 8 bases fitting TRBD2. The V gene's germline CDR1 is DFQATT and CDR2 SNEGSKA (reference sequence). This CDR3 region has 15 residues. V was clipped by 2 bases and J by 2 bases; unmatched bases: 5. This CDR3 is CSARSVGGAYNEQFF. As DNA, the CDR3 is TGCAGTGCTAGATCGGTCGGGGGGGCCTACAATGAGCAGTTCTTC.